The clone carrying this T cell receptor beta chain was observed at least ten times. What it binds is unknown. Certain patients were not enrolled. These were patients with other autoimmune diseases, uncontrolled infections, pregnancy or lactation. Serum thyroxine and TRAb, along with clinical symptoms, thyroid ultrasound and orbital computed tomography, were what diagnosis relied on. The sample originates from a study of Graves' ophthalmopathy and Graves' hyperthyroidism. General study results and limits: Blood contained most expanded thyroid clonotypes exceeding 0.001 frequency. Sensitivity of 87.88% and specificity of roughly 80% were achieved when a 13-signature model separated ophthalmopathy from stable hyperthyroidism.

Amplifying from RNA transcripts, the study obtained TCR beta CDR3 regions. HTBI primers were used in a first-round RT-PCR, which preceded a second-round multiplex PCR. TCRdb passed the multiplex PCR reads through MiXCR, listing each CDR3 protein once. Of about 400,000 distinct CDR3 sequences in the sample, about 18% are singletons; the top ten hold about 1.4%. V was clipped by 6 bases and J by 2 bases; unmatched bases: 1. This CDR3 region has 12 residues. Germline CDR1 reads ENHRY; CDR2 reads SYGVKD. This clonotype was obtained from a woman under 30 with Graves' ophthalmopathy. Input material: peripheral blood. V gene TRBV10-3 combines with J gene TRBJ2-7; 7 bases map to TRBD1. The DNA of the CDR3 is TGTGCCATCAGCGGGACAGCCTACGAGCAGTACTTC. Its protein is CAISGTAYEQYF.